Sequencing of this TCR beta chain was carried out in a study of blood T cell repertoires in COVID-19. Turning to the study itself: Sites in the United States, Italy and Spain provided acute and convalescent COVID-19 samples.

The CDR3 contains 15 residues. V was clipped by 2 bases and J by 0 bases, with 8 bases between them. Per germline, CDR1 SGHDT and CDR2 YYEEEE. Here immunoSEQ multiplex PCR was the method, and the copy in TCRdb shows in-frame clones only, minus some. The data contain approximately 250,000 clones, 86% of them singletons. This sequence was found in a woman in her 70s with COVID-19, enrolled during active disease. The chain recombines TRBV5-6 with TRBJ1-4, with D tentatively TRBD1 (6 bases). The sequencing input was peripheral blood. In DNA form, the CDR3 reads TGTGCCAGCAGCTTTACAGGGCCAACTAATGAAAAACTGTTTTTT. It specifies CASSFTGPTNEKLFF.